Listed here are 19 T cell receptor beta chains from one sample, sequenced in a study of cytomegalovirus exposure and HLA in healthy donors. PCR was performed using 60 Vbeta and 13 Jbeta primers. The method was immunoSEQ multiplex PCR; TCRdb's version includes in-frame clones alone and lacks a portion of them. The table shows 130,000 or so clones, with around 85% occurring only once. Sequencing was performed on PBMCs. The receptors shown here come from a woman in her thirties in good health and CMV-seropositive.

This chain joins TRBV5-6 and TRBJ1-6; the D is unclear. Trimming shortened V by 2 bases and J by 2 bases, and 8 bases separated the two germline ends. The CDR3 loop spans 15 amino acids. CDR1 SGHDT and CDR2 YYEEEE come from the germline V gene. CDR3 in DNA: TGTGCCAGCAGCTTTGATCGGGCCTATAATTCACCCCTCCACTTT. The encoded protein is CASSFDRAYNSPLHF. Full variable domain (rest looked up from reference TRBV5-6 and TRBJ1-6): DAGVTQSPTHLIKTRGQQVTLRCSPKSGHDTVSWYQQALGQGPQFIFQYYEEEERQRGNFPDRFSGHQFPNYSSELNVNALLLGDSALYLCASSFDRAYNSPLHFGNGTRLTVT.

The rearrangement links TRBV10-3 to TRBJ1-2; the D is unclear. The CDR3 spans 13 residues. CDR1 and CDR2 (germline): ENHRY, SYGVKD. V shed 2 bases and J shed 7 bases, with 11 bases lying between them. The CDR3 is CAISEVSRGGYTF. The CDR3, as DNA: TGTGCCATCAGTGAGGTTTCTCGGGGTGGCTACACCTTC.

The CDR3: CASSLGGGGTEAFF. The DNA of the CDR3 is TGTGCCAGCAGCTTAGGAGGAGGAGGCACTGAAGCTTTCTTT. The chain is built from TRBV11-2 and TRBJ1-1; D ambiguous. Germline assignment: CDR1 SGHAT and CDR2 FQNNGV. V was cut by 1 base and J by 4 bases, with 10 bases left in between. The CDR3 has 14 amino acids.

The J gene is TRBJ1-3, the V gene TRBV5-1; TRBD1 is a possible D gene (6 bases). The CDR3 has 15 amino acids. The V end was cut by 4 bases, the J end by 1 base, with 12 bases between. CDR1 is SGHRS, CDR2 YFSETQ, per germline. CDR3 sequence reads: CASSRAQGSGNTIYF. CDR3 nucleotides: TGCGCCAGCAGCCGCGCTCAGGGGTCTGGAAACACCATATATTTT.

The chain recombines TRBV5-1 with TRBJ2-6; D gene unclear. Germline V lookup: CDR1 SGHRS, CDR2 YFSETQ. With 1 base removed from V and 4 bases from J, the gap between germline ends came to 18 bases. The CDR3 loop spans 18 amino acids. The CDR3 is CASSLLGPFGGGANVLTF. The CDR3 bases are TGCGCCAGCAGCTTGTTGGGCCCTTTCGGTGGAGGGGCCAACGTCCTGACTTTC.

The genes are TRBV7-9 and TRBJ1-5, with a tentative D call TRBD1 (5 bases). V was clipped by 6 bases and J by 0 bases, with 24 bases between them. CDR3 length equals 19 residues. Germline V gene sequence: CDR1 SEHNR, CDR2 FQNEAQ (reference sequence). The CDR3 loop is CASSSGTDPFQYSNQPQHF. CDR3 sequence (DNA): TGTGCCAGCAGTTCCGGGACTGACCCATTCCAGTATAGCAATCAGCCCCAGCATTTT.

This chain connects TRBV28 to TRBJ1-5; 7 bases match TRBD1. V shed 4 bases, J shed 1 base, and the junction held 7 bases outside the gene matches. This CDR3 is built from 16 residues. Per germline, CDR1 MDHEN and CDR2 SYDVKM. The CDR3 DNA reads as TGTGCCAGCAGTTCTTTCCCGACAGGGAGCAATCAGCCCCAGCATTTT. This encodes CASSSFPTGSNQPQHF.

The V call is TRBV7-9, the J call TRBJ2-7; 11 positions match TRBD1. The length of the CDR3 is 16 residues. Germline V CDR1 and CDR2: SEHNR, FQNEAQ (reference sequence). The junction had 5 bases not matched to a gene; V was cut back by 0 bases and J by 4 bases. Here the CDR3 reads CASSLATGQGAYEQYF. CDR3 coding DNA: TGTGCCAGCAGCTTAGCGACTGGACAGGGGGCGTACGAGCAGTACTTC.

This chain uses TRBV6-4 with TRBJ2-3; the match to TRBD2 covers 11 bases. In germline, CDR1 is MRHNA, CDR2 SNTAGT. The CDR3 extends over 15 amino acids. V lost 4 bases, J lost 5 bases, and 5 bases stayed unmatched. The CDR3 nucleotides are TGTGCCAGCAGTGCACTAGCGGGAGAAGGAGATACGCAGTATTTT. Its translation is CASSALAGEGDTQYF.

The chain recombines TRBV5-6 with TRBJ1-3; tentatively, D is TRBD1 (6 bases). Germline V gives CDR1 SGHDT, CDR2 YYEEEE. This CDR3 region has 16 residues. V dropped 4 bases and J dropped 2 bases, with 16 bases sitting between them. For the CDR3, the DNA is TGTGCCAGCAGCCAGATTGCCAGGGACACTGGAAACACCATATATTTT. This codes for CASSQIARDTGNTIYF.

The chain joins TRBV6-6 to TRBJ1-2; D gene ambiguous. The V gene lost 2 bases and the J gene lost 2 bases, with 12 bases spanning the gap. The germline V gene encodes CDR1 MNHNY and CDR2 SVGAGI (reference sequence). The CDR3 runs to 15 residues. The CDR3 spells CASSYSQEPNYGYTF. The CDR3, as DNA: TGTGCCAGCAGTTACAGCCAGGAACCCAACTATGGCTACACCTTC.

This rearrangement joins TRBV27 to TRBJ2-1; 12 nucleotides agree with TRBD2. J gave up 4 bases and V 6 bases, and 7 bases lay outside the gene matches. Germline V gives CDR1 MNHEY, CDR2 SMNVEV (reference sequence). This CDR3 contains 16 residues. The CDR3 is CASRQTSGSWYNEQFF. DNA of the CDR3: TGTGCCAGCAGGCAGACTAGCGGGAGTTGGTACAATGAGCAGTTCTTC.

V is TRBV30 and J is TRBJ2-3, with D possibly matching TRBD2 (5 bases). Trimming left V 3 bases short and J 1 base short, with 11 bases between. The CDR3 extends over 14 amino acids. Per the germline V gene, CDR1 is GTSNPN and CDR2 is SVGIG (reference sequence). CDR3 nucleotides: TGTGCCTGGAGGCAGGCGGGCGGCACAGATACGCAGTATTTT. Translating it yields CAWRQAGGTDTQYF.

This chain connects TRBV9 to TRBJ1-2, with D hard to call. There are 14 residues in the CDR3. V lost 4 bases and J lost 4, with 14 bases in between. CDR1 SGDLS and CDR2 YYNGEE come from the germline V gene. CDR3 protein: CASSQVTRAYGYTF. The CDR3 DNA reads as TGTGCCAGCAGCCAAGTGACGAGGGCCTATGGCTACACCTTC.

The count of this clone is one. The rearrangement joins TRBV7-9 to TRBJ2-3; D is ambiguous. The germline V gene has CDR1 SEHNR and CDR2 FQNEAQ (reference sequence). The CDR3 is 14 amino acids. Trimming removed 4 bases from V and 2 bases from J, with 10 bases in between. The CDR3 here is CASSSLRFTDTQYF. The CDR3 DNA is TGTGCCAGCAGCTCTCTCCGTTTCACAGATACGCAGTATTTT. The complete variable domain, with remaining parts taken from reference TRBV7-9 and TRBJ2-3, reads DTGVSQNPRHKITKRGQNVTFRCDPISEHNRLYWYRQTLGQGPEFLTYFQNEAQLEKSRLLSDRFSAERPKGSFSTLEIQRTEQGDSAMYLCASSSLRFTDTQYFGPGTRLTVL.

V gene TRBV10-3 combines with J gene TRBJ1-2; 9 nucleotides match TRBD1. CDR1 ENHRY and CDR2 SYGVKD come from the germline V gene. The CDR3 has 12 amino acids. J was trimmed by 4 bases and V by 10 bases; bases with no gene match: 4. The CDR3 region is CATLTGGYGYTF. The DNA for the CDR3 is TGTGCCACCCTGACAGGGGGCTATGGCTACACCTTC.

J is TRBJ2-2 and V is TRBV30; TRBD2 is a possible D gene (6 bases). From germline, CDR1 is GTSNPN and CDR2 SVGIG (reference sequence). The V end lost 0 bases, the J end lost 5 bases, and 16 bases lay between the germline ends. This CDR3 contains 16 residues. CDR3 region: CAWSVVGAGGTGELFF. The CDR3 DNA reads as TGTGCCTGGAGTGTAGTTGGGGCCGGAGGGACCGGGGAGCTGTTTTTT.

The chain employs TRBV6-5 and TRBJ2-1, with 7 bases lining up with TRBD2. The CDR3 runs 15 residues. Germline-derived CDR1 and CDR2 are MNHEY and SVGAGI. Trimming took 1 base from V and 10 from J; bases not matched to a gene: 10. CDR3 loop: CASSYWGGRRGEQFF. CDR3 nucleotide sequence: TGTGCCAGCAGTTACTGGGGGGGGAGGCGCGGGGAGCAGTTCTTC.

The rearrangement joins TRBV7-9 to TRBJ2-1, with 11 positions matching TRBD2. Trimming at V came to 5 bases and at J to 6 bases, leaving 9 bases not matched to a gene. This CDR3 comprises 16 residues. Germline loops: CDR1 SEHNR, CDR2 FQNEAQ (reference sequence). The CDR3 is CASSARLAGGFNEQFF. CDR3 nucleotide sequence: TGTGCCAGCAGCGCCCGGCTAGCGGGAGGCTTCAATGAGCAGTTCTTC.